This is a list of T cell receptor beta chains from one sample in a study of cytotoxic CD8 clonotypes in ibrutinib-treated CLL. The table came from immunoSEQ multiplex PCR; TCRdb's copy has only in-frame clones and leaves some out. The sample includes about 120,000 clones, 50% to 65% of them seen just once. Specimen: PBMCs, collected after 24 months of ibrutinib treatment. The receptors were sampled from a human donor with chronic lymphocytic leukemia. CDR3s include the opening cysteine and the closing phenylalanine or tryptophan. Fields, in order: V gene, clone size, J gene, D gene, CDR3 protein, CDR3 DNA. A D gene is named only where the DNA matches it firmly. Size values are once, few and many counts, or a class for expanded clones, and some rows have none.

V: TRBV6-1; size: NA; J: TRBJ1-4; D: NA; CDR3: CASSEAGAGRGKLFF; DNA: TGTGCCAGCAGTGAAGCGGGGGCAGGGAGGGGAAAACTGTTTTTT
V: TRBV5-1; size: once; J: TRBJ2-3; D: NA; CDR3: CASSLAALGDTQYF; DNA: TGCGCCAGCAGCTTGGCGGCCTTAGGAGATACGCAGTATTTT
V: TRBV7-3; size: NA; J: TRBJ2-7; D: NA; CDR3: CASSLNSGAYEQYF; DNA: TGTGCCAGCAGCTTAAACAGTGGGGCCTACGAGCAGTACTTC
V: TRBV5-1; size: few; J: TRBJ2-7; D: NA; CDR3: CASSFERGYEQYF; DNA: TGCGCCAGCAGCTTCGAGAGGGGCTACGAGCAGTACTTC
V: TRBV2; size: few; J: TRBJ1-6; D: NA; CDR3: CASSEGGMNSPLHF; DNA: TGTGCCAGCAGTGAAGGGGGGATGAATTCACCCCTCCACTTT
V: TRBV7-2; size: NA; J: TRBJ1-5; D: NA; CDR3: CASSFGSNQPQHF; DNA: TGTGCCAGCAGCTTTGGTAGCAATCAGCCCCAGCATTTT
V: TRBV21-1; size: NA; J: TRBJ2-7; D: NA; CDR3: CASSNGDMTSSFIYEQYF; DNA: TGTGCCAGCAGCAATGGGGACATGACGTCGAGTTTTATTTACGAGCAGTACTTC
V: TRBV29-1; size: NA; J: TRBJ1-1; D: NA; CDR3: CSVEEWGSEAFF; DNA: TGCAGCGTTGAAGAATGGGGCTCTGAAGCTTTCTTT
V: TRBV19; size: NA; J: TRBJ1-6; D: TRBD1; CDR3: CATPDRGPNSPLHF; DNA: TGTGCCACCCCGGACAGGGGGCCTAATTCACCCCTCCACTTT
V: TRBV14; size: NA; J: TRBJ1-2; D: NA; CDR3: CASSPPTYLYGYTF; DNA: TGTGCCAGCAGCCCTCCCACTTACCTCTATGGCTACACCTTC
V: TRBV5-1; size: NA; J: TRBJ2-7; D: TRBD1; CDR3: CASSFRDRGGEQYF; DNA: TGCGCCAGCAGCTTTCGGGACAGGGGTGGGGAGCAGTACTTC
V: TRBV5-6; size: NA; J: TRBJ2-7; D: TRBD1; CDR3: CASSPGQGRDYEQYF; DNA: TGTGCCAGCAGCCCTGGACAGGGGAGGGACTACGAGCAGTACTTC
V: TRBV14; size: NA; J: TRBJ2-3; D: NA; CDR3: CASSQDFGVEDTQYF; DNA: TGTGCCAGCAGCCAAGATTTCGGTGTTGAGGATACGCAGTATTTT
V: TRBV2; size: few; J: TRBJ2-7; D: NA; CDR3: CASSPREGEQYF; DNA: TGTGCCAGCAGCCCACGCGAGGGCGAGCAGTACTTC
V: TRBV20-1; size: many; J: TRBJ2-7; D: NA; CDR3: CSADKSYEQYF; DNA: TGCAGTGCGGACAAATCCTACGAGCAGTACTTC
V: TRBV7-8; size: NA; J: TRBJ1-2; D: NA; CDR3: CASSLEGSHYGYTF; DNA: TGTGCCAGCAGCTTAGAGGGCAGCCACTATGGCTACACCTTC
V: TRBV5-1; size: few; J: TRBJ1-5; D: TRBD1; CDR3: CASSLGQGANQPQHF; DNA: TGCGCCAGCAGCTTGGGCCAGGGGGCAAATCAGCCCCAGCATTTT
V: TRBV4-1; size: few; J: TRBJ1-2; D: TRBD1; CDR3: CASSQVTTGPNYGYTF; DNA: TGCGCCAGCAGCCAAGTGACGACAGGGCCTAACTATGGCTACACCTTC
V: TRBV11-1; size: few; J: TRBJ2-7; D: TRBD1; CDR3: CASSSDRGPYEQYF; DNA: TGTGCCAGCAGCTCGGACAGGGGGCCCTACGAGCAGTACTTC
V: TRBV27; size: NA; J: TRBJ2-5; D: NA; CDR3: CASRGGTYSQETQYF; DNA: TGTGCCAGCAGGGGTGGAACGTACTCGCAAGAGACCCAGTACTTC
V: TRBV7-6; size: once; J: TRBJ2-3; D: TRBD2; CDR3: CASSLVGTKDPQYF; DNA: TGTGCCAGCAGCTTAGTCGGGACTAAAGATCCGCAGTATTTT
V: TRBV2; size: many; J: TRBJ1-5; D: NA; CDR3: CASSAQVNQPQHF; DNA: TGTGCCAGCAGTGCTCAGGTCAATCAGCCCCAGCATTTT
V: TRBV15; size: many; J: TRBJ1-2; D: NA; CDR3: CATSSETGYGYTF; DNA: TGTGCCACCAGCAGTGAGACGGGGTATGGCTACACCTTC
V: TRBV21-1; size: NA; J: TRBJ2-3; D: NA; CDR3: CASSKVLTSTDTQYF; DNA: TGTGCCAGCAGCAAAGTACTGACTAGCACAGATACGCAGTATTTT
V: TRBV25-1; size: NA; J: TRBJ1-1; D: NA; CDR3: CASTERGVTEAFF; DNA: TGTGCCAGCACGGAAAGGGGGGTCACTGAAGCTTTCTTT
V: TRBV5-1; size: NA; J: TRBJ1-1; D: NA; CDR3: CASRSGTSNTEAFF; DNA: TGCGCCAGCAGATCCGGGACATCGAACACTGAAGCTTTCTTT
V: TRBV30; size: few; J: TRBJ2-3; D: TRBD2; CDR3: CAWGSGGGTDTQYF; DNA: TGTGCCTGGGGTAGCGGGGGCGGCACAGATACGCAGTATTTT
V: TRBV2; size: few; J: TRBJ2-3; D: NA; CDR3: CASSGRQADTQYF; DNA: TGTGCCAGCAGTGGACGACAGGCAGATACGCAGTATTTT
V: TRBV28; size: NA; J: TRBJ1-1; D: NA; CDR3: CASILQGRAFF; DNA: TGTGCCAGCATTCTACAGGGTCGAGCTTTCTTT
V: TRBV27; size: few; J: TRBJ1-1; D: NA; CDR3: CASSRYGGTEAFF; DNA: TGTGCCAGCAGTCGGTATGGGGGGACAGAAGCTTTCTTT
V: TRBV6-1; size: few; J: TRBJ2-5; D: TRBD1; CDR3: CASSPGTGTQETQYF; DNA: TGTGCCAGCAGCCCCGGGACAGGGACGCAAGAGACCCAGTACTTC
V: TRBV28; size: NA; J: TRBJ2-7; D: NA; CDR3: CASGPSYEQYF; DNA: TGTGCCTCAGGGCCCTCCTACGAGCAGTACTTC
V: TRBV4-2; size: few; J: TRBJ2-7; D: TRBD1; CDR3: CASSQVEGQGAYEQYF; DNA: TGTGCCAGCAGCCAAGTGGAGGGACAGGGTGCCTACGAGCAGTACTTC
V: TRBV30; size: NA; J: TRBJ1-3; D: NA; CDR3: CAWRKGIGNTIYF; DNA: TGTGCCTGGAGAAAGGGGATCGGAAACACCATATATTTT
V: TRBV5-6; size: NA; J: TRBJ1-2; D: NA; CDR3: CASSFGRESIGYTF; DNA: TGTGCCAGCAGCTTTGGCAGGGAATCTATTGGCTACACCTTC
V: TRBV12-2; size: once; J: TRBJ1-6; D: NA; CDR3: CASRLDFPGTVDSPLHF; DNA: TGTGCAAGTCGCTTAGACTTTCCGGGAACAGTGGATTCACCCCTCCACTTT
V: TRBV5-1; size: NA; J: TRBJ2-1; D: TRBD1; CDR3: CASSLTPGGGYNEQFF; DNA: TGCGCCAGCAGCTTAACTCCAGGGGGTGGCTACAATGAGCAGTTCTTC
V: TRBV30; size: few; J: TRBJ1-5; D: TRBD1; CDR3: CAWSESDRDNQPQHF; DNA: TGTGCCTGGAGTGAGTCAGACAGGGATAATCAGCCCCAGCATTTT
V: TRBV7-6; size: NA; J: TRBJ2-3; D: TRBD2; CDR3: CASSSIAGGHTDTQYF; DNA: TGTGCCAGCAGTTCTATAGCGGGGGGTCACACAGATACGCAGTATTTT
V: TRBV28; size: NA; J: TRBJ2-5; D: NA; CDR3: CASTLRTGRKETQYF; DNA: TGTGCCAGCACCCTTCGTACGGGCCGCAAAGAGACCCAGTACTTC
V: TRBV5-6; size: NA; J: TRBJ1-4; D: TRBD1; CDR3: CASSLTGTGDEKLFF; DNA: TGTGCCAGCAGCTTAACCGGGACAGGGGACGAAAAACTGTTTTTT
V: TRBV27; size: NA; J: TRBJ2-7; D: NA; CDR3: CASSPNRNRYEQYF; DNA: TGTGCCAGCAGTCCGAACAGGAACCGTTACGAGCAGTACTTC